This TCR beta chain stems from a study of identical twins. V was pared by 1 base and J by 4 bases, with 23 bases between. Per the germline V gene, CDR1 is KGHSH and CDR2 is LQKENI. This CDR3 region has 20 residues. TCRdb reprocessed the 5' RACE reads with MiXCR, giving one entry per CDR3 protein. The table shows 420,000 or so distinct CDR3 sequences, with around a sixth occurring only once. This clonotype was detected many times. Its antigen is unidentified. Study-wide results and limits: Modelling approaches yielded underestimates of out-of-frame TCR alpha sharing between monozygotic twins.

The rearrangement joins TRBV18 to TRBJ2-6; D not certain. Sequencing was performed on naive T cells sorted from blood. The sequence derives from a man over 45 in good health. The DNA for the CDR3 is TGTGCCAGCTCACCACTAGGCCCACCTAAAGAGTCGTCCGGGGCCAACGTCCTGACTTTC. It translates to CASSPLGPPKESSGANVLTF.